This is a list of T cell receptor beta chains from one sample in a study of identical twins. MiXCR, run by TCRdb on the 5' RACE reads, gives a single entry per CDR3 protein. Of approximately 620,000 distinct CDR3 sequences listed, 8.6% are singletons. The sample was also linked to a second study, of yellow fever vaccine responses in identical twins.

Sequenced input: PBMCs. These receptors came from a woman aged 18-35 years in good health. The CDR3 runs from the conserved cysteine through the conserved F or W. A D gene is named only where the DNA matches it firmly. Some rows mark clone size as missing; the rest say once, few, many or name a class of expanded clone.

TRBJ2-7	17	many	TRBD2	TRBV6-5	TGTGCCAGCAGATACCGGGCGGGACTAGCGGGAGACTACGAGCAGTACTTC	CASRYRAGLAGDYEQYF
TRBJ2-5	12	-	-	TRBV5-1	TGCGCCAGCAGCAACGCTGGGGAGACCCAGTACTTC	CASSNAGETQYF
TRBJ2-1	16	many	-	TRBV29-1	TGCAGCGTTGAAGATTGGGTTCGGACAGCCTACAATGAGCAGTTCTTC	CSVEDWVRTAYNEQFF
TRBJ2-5	15	few	TRBD1	TRBV3-1	TGTGCCAGCAGCAAACCAAGTCTACAGGGGGAGACCCAGTACTTC	CASSKPSLQGETQYF
TRBJ2-7	15	-	-	TRBV4-1	TGCGCCAGCAGCCAAGTTGAGACTAGTCAGTACGAGCAGTACTTC	CASSQVETSQYEQYF
TRBJ2-7	16	many	-	TRBV7-2	TGTGCCAGCAGATCAAGAGTAGGAAAGAACTCCTACGAGCAGTACTTC	CASRSRVGKNSYEQYF
TRBJ1-2	12	few	-	TRBV7-9	TGTGCCAGCAGTCTAAGTTTCGACGGCTACACCTTC	CASSLSFDGYTF
TRBJ2-4	15	few	-	TRBV25-1	TGTGCCAGCAGTGAATATGCCGGTACTCGAAACATTCAGTACTTC	CASSEYAGTRNIQYF
TRBJ2-3	16	few	-	TRBV15	TGTGCCACCAGCAGAGATAAAACTAGAGCAACAGATACGCAGTATTTT	CATSRDKTRATDTQYF
TRBJ2-3	15	many	-	TRBV7-8	TGTGCCAGCAGCGCGCAACTTATTAGCACAGATACGCAGTATTTT	CASSAQLISTDTQYF
TRBJ2-6	17	-	-	TRBV6-2/TRBV6-3	TGTGCCAGCAGAACTCCAGGGGTTAACTCTGGGGCCAACGTCCTGACTTTC	CASRTPGVNSGANVLTF
TRBJ2-3	15	-	-	TRBV5-1	TGCGCCACTCACGGTAGGGCCCCCCTCACGGATACGCAGTATTTT	CATHGRAPLTDTQYF
TRBJ1-2	13	many	-	TRBV2	TGTGCCAGCAGTGAATTCAGTAACTATGGCTACACCTTC	CASSEFSNYGYTF
TRBJ2-1	16	many	TRBD2	TRBV4-1	TGCGCCAGCAGCCCCCTTCCCCCCACTAGCGGCAATGAGCAGTTCTTC	CASSPLPPTSGNEQFF
TRBJ2-1	13	many	-	TRBV24-1	TGTGCCACCAGTGATTTCAGGCGGGATGAGCAGTTCTTC	CATSDFRRDEQFF
TRBJ2-3	14	-	-	TRBV4-1	TGCGCCAGCAGCACTGCGCGGCATTTGAATACGCAGTATTTT	CASSTARHLNTQYF
TRBJ2-4	14	few	-	TRBV10-3	TGTGCCATCAGCGGGGCCGGAGCCAAAAACATTCAGTACTTC	CAISGAGAKNIQYF
TRBJ2-3	16	few	TRBD2	TRBV11-3	TGTGCCAGCAGCCGGGGACTAGCGGGGGATGAGGATACGCAGTATTTT	CASSRGLAGDEDTQYF
TRBJ2-7	14	-	-	TRBV7-2	TGTGCCAGCAGCTTAGAAAGGGTCTCCTACGAGCAGTACTTC	CASSLERVSYEQYF
TRBJ2-2	16	few	-	TRBV6-5	TGTGCCAGCAGTTACTCAGGGGCGTCGAACACCGGGGAGCTGTTTTTT	CASSYSGASNTGELFF
TRBJ2-7	16	-	-	TRBV11-2	TGTGCCAGCAGCCCAGTAGGAGGGCCGGATAGCTACGAGCAGTACTTC	CASSPVGGPDSYEQYF
TRBJ2-1	16	few	TRBD1	TRBV5-1	TGCGCCAGCAGCTCGACGCCCCCGGGACAGAACAATGAGCAGTTCTTC	CASSSTPPGQNNEQFF
TRBJ2-7	15	-	-	TRBV6-1	TGTGCCAGCAGCCCTACCGGGGCAGGGCTGGGGGAGCAGTACTTC	CASSPTGAGLGEQYF